This entry describes one T cell receptor (beta chain). This entry belongs to a study of shared clonotypes between healthy human individuals. Profiled with immunoSEQ multiplex PCR; TCRdb holds only in-frame clones, not every one. The sample yields some 2.1 million clones, 90% to 95% seen once. V lost 6 bases to trimming and J lost 3 bases, with 11 bases between them. Germline CDR1 and CDR2: ENHRY and SYGVKD. This CDR3 has 14 residues. Sequencing used naive CD4+ T cells sorted from blood. This sample's subset: CD45RA+ positively selected. This chain joins TRBV10-3 and TRBJ2-2; no definite D call. This sequence originates from a man aged 18 to 35 in good health. CDR3 in amino acids: CAISPDIYTGELFF. The DNA for the CDR3 is TGTGCCATCAGCCCCGACATTTACACCGGGGAGCTGTTTTTT.